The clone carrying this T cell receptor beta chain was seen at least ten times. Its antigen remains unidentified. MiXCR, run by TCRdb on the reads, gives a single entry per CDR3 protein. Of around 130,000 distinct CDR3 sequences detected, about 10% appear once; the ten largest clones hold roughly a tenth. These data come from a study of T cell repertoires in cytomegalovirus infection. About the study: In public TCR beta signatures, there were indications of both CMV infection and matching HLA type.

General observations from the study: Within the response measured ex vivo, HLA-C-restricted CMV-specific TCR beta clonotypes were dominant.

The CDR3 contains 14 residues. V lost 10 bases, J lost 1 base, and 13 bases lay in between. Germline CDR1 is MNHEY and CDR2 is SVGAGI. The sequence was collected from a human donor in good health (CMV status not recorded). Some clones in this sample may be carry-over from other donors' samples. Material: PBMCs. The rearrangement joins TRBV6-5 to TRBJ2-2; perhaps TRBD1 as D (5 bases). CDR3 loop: CATRGSENTGELFF. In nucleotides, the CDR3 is TGTGCCACTAGGGGCAGTGAGAACACCGGGGAGCTGTTTTTT.